These 3 T cell receptor beta chains were all obtained from the same sample, sequenced in a study of cytomegalovirus exposure and HLA in healthy donors. A multiplex PCR was run with 60 Vbeta primers and 13 Jbeta primers. Generated by immunoSEQ multiplex PCR, the TCRdb table keeps only in-frame clones and is missing some. The table includes roughly 100,000 clones, approximately 80% detected once. Sequenced input: PBMCs. These receptors all come from a male donor in good health and CMV-seropositive.

The genes are TRBV28 and TRBJ1-1; possible D gene TRBD1, 6 bases. Germline-derived CDR1 and CDR2 are MDHEN and SYDVKM. The CDR3 length is 16 residues. The germline V and J ends were trimmed by 5 bases and 2 bases, with 18 bases remaining between them. CDR3 residues: CASSPQTPGQNTEAFF. CDR3 nucleotides: TGTGCCAGCAGTCCACAAACCCCGGGACAAAACACTGAAGCTTTCTTT.

The CDR3 loop reads CASSTPRGRYNEQFF. Written as DNA, the CDR3 is TGTGCCAGCAGCACCCCCCGCGGGAGGTACAATGAGCAGTTCTTC. The chain employs TRBV11-2 and TRBJ2-1, with 8 nucleotides matching TRBD2. The V gene's germline CDR1 is SGHAT and CDR2 FQNNGV. V trimming: 5 bases; J trimming: 4 bases; junction bases outside the gene matches: 7. This CDR3 has 15 residues.

The rearrangement uses TRBV7-9 and TRBJ2-5, with 10 bases lining up with TRBD1. V gave up 4 bases and J gave up 4 bases; unmatched junction bases: 9. Germline V lookup: CDR1 SEHNR, CDR2 FQNEAQ (reference sequence). This CDR3 comprises 16 residues. CDR3 DNA: TGTGCCAGCAGCTGGACCCGGGACAGGGGTAGAGAGACCCAGTACTTC. As protein: CASSWTRDRGRETQYF.